This entry describes one T cell receptor beta chain. Per germline, CDR1 LGHDT and CDR2 YNNKEL (reference sequence). The CDR3 is 17 amino acids. With V trimmed by 1 base and J by 1 base, 8 bases remained unmatched. This table comes from immunoSEQ multiplex PCR, and its TCRdb copy is limited to in-frame clones, with some not included. Counted here are 350,000 to 450,000 clones, over 75% occurring once; the ten biggest clones make up more than 6%. This entry comes from a study of control samples from healthy donors and cancer patients. The sequence was obtained from a man aged 40-50 years with head and neck cancer. The J gene is TRBJ2-3, the V gene TRBV3-1 (or the pseudogene TRBV3-2); 7 nucleotides align to TRBD2. The source material was PBMCs. The CDR3 DNA sequence: TGTGCCAGCAGCCAAGCGGGAGGCGACCTAGGCACAGATACGCAGTATTTT. Translated: CASSQAGGDLGTDTQYF.